This T cell receptor (beta chain) was profiled in a study of cytotoxic CD8 clonotypes in ibrutinib-treated CLL (dated by TCRdb to the early 2020s). A note on the overall study: The cohort was composed of under 12 relapsed/refractory and around 14 treatment-naive patients; IGHV unmutated status was identified in 17 patients. Responses were partial in some 24 patients and complete in 2; after median about 5.5 years follow-up, about 14 stayed in remission and 12 progressed. Samples at response were collected after a median of about 12 months of treatment, with a range of roughly 6 to 40 months. Samples averaged around 280,000 productive templates and more than 85,000 productive rearrangements. Of the 86 participants in the trial, 25 to 30 had longitudinal samples available. Cryopreserved peripheral blood mononuclear cells were obtained before treatment, at response, and at either sustained remission or disease progression. Patients were still on ibrutinib when every remission and progressive disease sample was collected. What the research found in general, with its limitations: Sampling times were not matched between sustained-remission and progressing patients, and lymph node repertoires were not studied. Clonality rose at ibrutinib response, remained stable during sustained remission, and dropped back toward baseline at progression. Public clonotypes were found to be uncommon and were observed to contract or remain stable during treatment; the increase in clonality was shown to reflect expansion of private clonotypes at ibrutinib response. Baseline clonality exceeded that of age-matched healthy donors and correlated strongly with circulating CD8+ T-cell counts.

Reading the label with the study, this specimen's time point is: 20 to 25 months on ibrutinib. For TCR beta library preparation, about 2.1 micrograms of genomic DNA were extracted from the cryopreserved PBMCs. High-throughput TCR beta sequencing was performed on longitudinal blood samples from CLL patients receiving ibrutinib monotherapy. The patients took part in an open-label, single-center phase 2 trial of ibrutinib monotherapy. This clone was detected only a few times. What this receptor recognizes is not known. The input lacks base qualities; no much larger clone sits a single base away. According to the germline V gene, CDR1 reads SNHLY and CDR2 reads FYNNEI. From cysteine to phenylalanine, the CDR3 is 14 amino acids long. CDR3 DNA is the only sequence kept; it has 42 bases, read in frame from the first base. Trimming accounts for 3 bases at V and 6 bases at J, while the number of junction bases matched to no gene is 4.

The goal of deep resolution MiSeq sequencing was a depth between 1 in 1 million and 1 in 200,000 T cells, and coverage averaged 10x per clonotype. The immunoSEQ hsTCRB Kit was used to generate TCR beta libraries. For the original study's pipeline: Data were analyzed with ImmunoSEQ Data Assistant and ImmunoSEQ Analyzer, with V, D and J genes assigned per IMGT definitions. Clonality, which ranges from 0 to 1, was calculated as one minus the normalized Shannon entropy of productive rearrangement frequencies. Only overrepresented clonotypes making up at least 0.05% of the repertoire of each patient were included in the public clonotype analysis. About twelve age-matched healthy donor repertoires from immuneACCESS were used as controls for clonality. TCRdb carries this immuneACCESS record with in-frame sequences only. Its versions omit some clonotypes, under half of them owing to an unresolved V gene in the studies checked, with the rest unexplained. The V and J calls and clone size come from that table; D and trimming were worked out from the DNA. The sample table holds about 92,000 clones, of which approximately 71% were seen once. Together, the top ten hold around 23% of the sample.

The V and J genes are TRBV2 and TRBJ1-5, and 8 junctional nucleotides match TRBD1. Specimen: PBMCs, collected after 24 months of ibrutinib treatment. The source of this sequence is a human donor with chronic lymphocytic leukemia. The CDR3 loop reads CASSEDRVGQPQHF. Here is the DNA: TGTGCCAGCAGTGAGGACAGGGTCGGTCAGCCCCAGCATTTT.